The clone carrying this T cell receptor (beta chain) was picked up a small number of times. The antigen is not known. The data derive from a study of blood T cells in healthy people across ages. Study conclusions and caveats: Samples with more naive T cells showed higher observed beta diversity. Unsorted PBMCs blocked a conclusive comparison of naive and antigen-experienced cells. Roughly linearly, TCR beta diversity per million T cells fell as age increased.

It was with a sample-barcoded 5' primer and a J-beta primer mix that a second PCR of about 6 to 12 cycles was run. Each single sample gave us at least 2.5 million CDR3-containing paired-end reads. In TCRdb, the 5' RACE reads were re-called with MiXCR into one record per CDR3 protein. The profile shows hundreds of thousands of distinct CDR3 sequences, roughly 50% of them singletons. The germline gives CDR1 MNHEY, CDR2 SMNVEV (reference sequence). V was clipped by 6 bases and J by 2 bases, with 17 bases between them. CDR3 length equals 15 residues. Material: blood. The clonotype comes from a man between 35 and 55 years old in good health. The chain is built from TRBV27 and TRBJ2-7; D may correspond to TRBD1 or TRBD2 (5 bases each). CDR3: CASRETGTGAYEQYF. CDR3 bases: TGTGCCAGCAGAGAGACCGGGACGGGCGCCTACGAGCAGTACTTC.